The rows below give T cell receptor beta chains drawn from one sample of a study of blood T cell repertoires in COVID-19. Assay used: immunoSEQ multiplex PCR; TCRdb lists only in-frame clones, some missing. The table records approximately 310,000 clones, 89% of them present only once. Sequenced material: PBMCs or T cells enriched from blood (not recorded which). These receptors were taken from a man aged 60 to 69 who had recovered from COVID-19. Both conserved end residues are part of each CDR3. The D gene is left open where the match is weak. Clone size, where shown, is once, few, many, or a class for clones that have expanded.

clone_size d_call j_call v_call cdr3_length cdr3_aa cdr3_nt
few - TRBJ1-1 TRBV27 13 CASSLTGVTEAFF TGTGCCAGCAGTCTTACGGGGGTCACTGAAGCTTTCTTT
once TRBD1 TRBJ2-3 TRBV5-1 14 CASSLGQLTDTQYF TGCGCCAGCAGCCTGGGACAGCTAACAGATACGCAGTATTTT
- - TRBJ2-5 TRBV21-1 14 CASLGGGDQETQYF TGTGCCAGCTTGGGGGGAGGGGACCAAGAGACCCAGTACTTC
- - TRBJ2-7 TRBV9 13 CASSVAVGDEQYF TGTGCCAGCAGCGTAGCGGTGGGAGACGAGCAGTACTTC
- TRBD2 TRBJ2-7 TRBV18 15 CASSPPAGGLKEQYF TGTGCCAGCTCACCACCGGCGGGAGGGTTGAAGGAGCAGTACTTC
- - TRBJ2-1 TRBV5-1 15 CASSLDGRGGNEQFF TGCGCCAGCAGCTTGGATGGCAGGGGCGGCAATGAGCAGTTCTTC
- TRBD1 TRBJ1-2 TRBV4-2 16 CASSPIAGRGEDGYTF TGTGCCAGCAGCCCCATAGCCGGCAGGGGGGAGGATGGCTACACCTTC
- TRBD2 TRBJ2-2 TRBV9 15 CASSVFGLDTGELFF TGTGCCAGCAGCGTATTTGGACTAGACACCGGGGAGCTGTTTTTT
- TRBD1 TRBJ2-5 TRBV6-5 15 CASSRTGATQETQYF TGTGCCAGCTCACGGACAGGGGCCACACAAGAGACCCAGTACTTC
- TRBD2 TRBJ2-1 TRBV7-3 16 CASSRAGGPTYNEQFF TGTGCCAGCAGTCGAGCGGGAGGGCCAACCTACAATGAGCAGTTCTTC
- - TRBJ2-7 TRBV21-1 14 CASSLGTVSYEQYF TGTGCCAGCAGCCTTGGGACAGTTTCCTACGAGCAGTACTTC
- TRBD1 TRBJ2-7 TRBV7-2 16 CASSLATGTGGYEQYF TGTGCCAGCAGTTTAGCAACCGGGACAGGGGGCTACGAGCAGTACTTC
- TRBD1 TRBJ1-6 TRBV7-2 15 CASSFQTGNNSPLHF TGTGCCAGCAGCTTTCAGACAGGGAATAATTCACCCCTCCACTTT
- TRBD1 TRBJ2-7 TRBV7-2 15 CASSPGGDRDYEQYF TGTGCCAGCAGCCCTGGTGGTGACAGGGACTACGAGCAGTACTTC
- - TRBJ2-5 TRBV19 14 CASRSSRGKETQYF TGTGCCAGTAGATCGAGCCGAGGGAAAGAGACCCAGTACTTC
- - TRBJ1-6 TRBV15 15 CATSRELRAGSPLHF TGTGCCACCAGCAGAGAACTCAGGGCCGGGTCACCCCTCCACTTT
- - TRBJ1-1 TRBV19 14 CASSITGLNTEAFF TGTGCCAGTAGTATAACAGGGCTGAACACTGAAGCTTTCTTT
- TRBD2 TRBJ2-5 TRBV19 16 CASSIVASGIQETQYF TGTGCCAGTAGTATAGTTGCTAGCGGGATCCAAGAGACCCAGTACTTC
- - TRBJ2-7 TRBV10-3 16 CAISESKAGAHYEQYF TGTGCCATCAGTGAGTCGAAGGCAGGGGCTCACTACGAGCAGTACTTC
- TRBD1 TRBJ1-2 TRBV11-2 15 CASRLTGGDYYGYTF TGTGCCAGCAGGTTAACAGGGGGCGATTACTATGGCTACACCTTC
- TRBD1 TRBJ2-3 TRBV11-3 14 CASSSGQGGDTQYF TGTGCCAGCAGCTCCGGACAGGGTGGAGATACGCAGTATTTT
- - TRBJ1-5 TRBV7-3 15 CASSLTVYSDQPQHF TGTGCCAGCAGCTTAACGGTTTATAGCGATCAGCCCCAGCATTTT
- - TRBJ1-3 TRBV5-1 14 CASSLGGDGNTIYF TGCGCCAGCAGCCTAGGGGGGGATGGAAACACCATATATTTT
- TRBD2 TRBJ2-7 TRBV19 16 CASSIPTSAASYEQYF TGTGCCAGTAGTATCCCCACTAGCGCCGCTAGCTACGAGCAGTACTTC
few - TRBJ2-5 TRBV28 13 CASSLRQQETQYF TGTGCCAGCAGTTTAAGACAGCAAGAGACCCAGTACTTC
- - TRBJ2-5 TRBV7-2 15 CASSLDSSGEVTQYF TGTGCCAGCAGCTTAGACAGTTCCGGGGAGGTGACCCAGTACTTC
- TRBD2 TRBJ2-1 TRBV5-1 15 CASSVSGRDYNEQFF TGCGCCAGCAGCGTTAGCGGGAGGGACTACAATGAGCAGTTCTTC
- - TRBJ2-5 TRBV2 12 CASRIEVQTQYF TGTGCCAGCAGAATTGAGGTTCAGACCCAGTACTTC
- - TRBJ2-5 TRBV7-2 14 CASSPLGVQETQYF TGTGCCAGCAGCCCCTTAGGGGTCCAAGAGACCCAGTACTTC
- TRBD2 TRBJ2-2 TRBV19 14 CASNSGSWTGELFF TGTGCCAGTAATAGCGGGAGCTGGACCGGGGAGCTGTTTTTT
- - TRBJ1-1 TRBV6-5 16 CASSYGGRVVTTEAFF TGTGCCAGCAGTTACGGCGGCAGGGTGGTTACCACTGAAGCTTTCTTT
- - TRBJ2-7 TRBV27 16 CASSPAYGEWPDEQYF TGTGCCAGCAGTCCCGCCTATGGGGAGTGGCCTGACGAGCAGTACTTC
- TRBD2 TRBJ2-2 TRBV6-5 15 CASSWRGLAGGELFF TGTGCCAGCAGTTGGAGGGGACTAGCCGGCGGGGAGCTGTTTTTT
- - TRBJ1-3 TRBV28 16 CASSPPGQGAGNTIYF TGTGCCAGCAGCCCCCCGGGTCAGGGCGCTGGAAACACCATATATTTT
- - TRBJ1-3 TRBV9 16 CASSGGLGLSGNTIYF TGTGCCAGCAGCGGGGGCCTGGGGCTCTCTGGAAACACCATATATTTT
- - TRBJ1-2 TRBV19 12 CASSREVDGYTF TGTGCCAGTAGTCGGGAAGTGGATGGCTACACCTTC
- - TRBJ1-5 TRBV6-6 16 CASSTAGRRDNQPQHF TGTGCCAGCAGCACCGCCGGCAGGAGGGACAATCAGCCCCAGCATTTT
- - TRBJ2-5 TRBV19 13 CASRFPQQETQYF TGTGCCAGTAGATTTCCCCAACAAGAGACCCAGTACTTC
- - TRBJ2-1 TRBV13 14 CASSSWTAYNEQFF TGTGCCAGCAGCTCCTGGACTGCCTACAATGAGCAGTTCTTC
- TRBD1 TRBJ2-7 TRBV6-5 14 CASSRRQGTGEQYF TGTGCCAGCAGCCGGCGACAGGGGACCGGGGAGCAGTACTTC
once - TRBJ2-7 TRBV11-2 16 CASSPQGTSHYYEQYF TGTGCCAGCAGCCCCCAGGGGACGTCACACTACTACGAGCAGTACTTC
- TRBD2 TRBJ2-6 TRBV5-3 18 CARSLVASGHSGANVLTF TGTGCCAGAAGCTTGGTGGCTAGCGGGCACTCTGGGGCCAACGTCCTGACTTTC
- TRBD1 TRBJ1-1 TRBV6-8 16 CASSRLPTGVNTEAFF TGTGCCAGCAGCCGATTACCTACAGGGGTGAACACTGAAGCTTTCTTT
- - TRBJ2-7 TRBV11-1 14 CASRMGGSSYEQYF TGTGCCAGCAGGATGGGGGGTTCTTCCTACGAGCAGTACTTC
- TRBD1 TRBJ1-2 TRBV28 14 CASSSDRGLHGYTF TGTGCCAGCAGTTCGGACAGGGGGCTTCATGGCTACACCTTC
- - TRBJ1-3 TRBV28 15 CASSLLLSSGNTIYF TGTGCCAGCAGTTTACTACTTAGCTCTGGAAACACCATATATTTT
- TRBD2 TRBJ2-1 TRBV6-6 15 CASRRLAGDRNEQFF TGTGCCAGCAGACGACTAGCGGGAGATCGGAATGAGCAGTTCTTC
- TRBD2 TRBJ2-7 TRBV6-5 15 CASSPSGISSYEQYF TGTGCCAGCAGTCCTAGCGGGATAAGCTCCTACGAGCAGTACTTC
- - TRBJ1-5 TRBV19 15 CASSIDHGPAGSQHF TGTGCCAGTAGTATAGATCACGGGCCCGCGGGATCCCAGCATTTT
- - TRBJ2-3 TRBV14 12 CASSPLPQTQYF TGTGCCAGCAGCCCCTTACCCCAGACGCAGTATTTT
- TRBD2 TRBJ2-1 TRBV4-1 15 CASSQLAGVGNEQFF TGCGCCAGCAGCCAACTAGCGGGAGTGGGGAATGAGCAGTTCTTC
- - TRBJ1-2 TRBV3-1/TRBV3-2 14 CASTPPDRNYGYTF TGTGCCAGCACCCCCCCCGACAGGAACTATGGCTACACCTTC
once - TRBJ1-1 TRBV3-1/TRBV3-2 13 CASSQTENTEAFF TGTGCCAGCAGCCAGACAGAGAACACTGAAGCTTTCTTT
- TRBD2 TRBJ2-5 TRBV4-2 16 CASSQALREGPETQYF TGTGCCAGCAGCCAAGCTTTGAGGGAGGGCCCAGAGACCCAGTACTTC
- - TRBJ1-5 TRBV5-6 14 CASSLPGSNQPQHF TGTGCCAGCAGCTTGCCGGGTAGCAATCAGCCCCAGCATTTT
- - TRBJ2-4 TRBV6-1 13 CASSEAIRSIQYF TGTGCCAGCAGTGAAGCGATCAGGTCTATTCAGTACTTC
- - TRBJ2-1 TRBV9 17 CASSVASPSSSYNEQFF TGTGCCAGCAGCGTAGCTAGTCCATCTAGCTCCTACAATGAGCAGTTCTTC
- - TRBJ2-7 TRBV5-4 14 CASRSGTAPYEQYF TGTGCCAGCAGATCCGGGACTGCGCCCTACGAGCAGTACTTC
- TRBD2 TRBJ2-4 TRBV5-1 15 CASSFDGRAKNIQYF TGCGCCAGCAGCTTCGACGGGAGGGCCAAAAACATTCAGTACTTC
- - TRBJ2-7 TRBV28 11 CASTLGGEQYF TGTGCCAGCACACTGGGGGGAGAGCAGTACTTC